The T cell receptor (beta chain) described here comes from a study of T cell changes during pregnancy in multiple sclerosis. TCRdb's table, derived via immunoSEQ multiplex PCR, lists solely in-frame clones and lacks some. This table has roughly 89,000 clones, 85% to 95% appearing once. V gave up 4 bases and J gave up 5 bases, with 8 bases separating them. The CDR3 sequence is 12 residues long. CDR1 and CDR2 from the germline V gene are MNHEY and SVGAGI. J is TRBJ2-5 and V is TRBV6-5; TRBD2 is a possible D gene (6 bases). This specimen consisted of peripheral blood, obtained in the third trimester of pregnancy. This clonotype originated in a female donor with multiple sclerosis, enrolled in a pregnancy study. In nucleotides, the CDR3 is TGTGCCAGCAGTTCAGGGAGGGAGACCCAGTACTTC. Its translation: CASSSGRETQYF.